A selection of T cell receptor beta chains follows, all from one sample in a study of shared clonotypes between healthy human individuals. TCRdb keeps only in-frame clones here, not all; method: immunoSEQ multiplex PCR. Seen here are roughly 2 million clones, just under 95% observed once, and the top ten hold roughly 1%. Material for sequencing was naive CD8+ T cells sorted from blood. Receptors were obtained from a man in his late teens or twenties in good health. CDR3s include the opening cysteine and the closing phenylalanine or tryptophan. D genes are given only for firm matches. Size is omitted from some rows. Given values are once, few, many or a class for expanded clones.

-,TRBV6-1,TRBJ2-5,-,CASSDHRAAPETQYF,TGTGCCAGCAGTGATCACAGGGCCGCGCCCGAGACCCAGTACTTC
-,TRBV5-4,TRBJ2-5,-,CASSSLTRGGQETQYF,TGTGCCAGCAGCTCCCTTACGAGGGGTGGTCAAGAGACCCAGTACTTC
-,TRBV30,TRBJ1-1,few,CAWSVGTGRTEAFF,TGTGCCTGGAGTGTGGGTACAGGGCGGACTGAAGCTTTCTTT
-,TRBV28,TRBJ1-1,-,CASSVVAGRTEAFF,TGTGCCAGCAGTGTCGTGGCGGGGCGTACTGAAGCTTTCTTT
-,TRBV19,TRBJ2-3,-,CASSPGPGDTQYF,TGTGCCAGTTCTCCGGGTCCGGGAGATACGCAGTATTTT
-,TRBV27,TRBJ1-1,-,CASSWGAGTEAFF,TGTGCCAGCAGTTGGGGCGCGGGCACTGAAGCTTTCTTT
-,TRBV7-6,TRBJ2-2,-,CASSPRESTGELFF,TGTGCCAGCAGCCCCAGGGAGTCCACCGGGGAGCTGTTTTTT
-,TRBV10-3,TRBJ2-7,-,CAISDPGGAYEQYF,TGTGCCATCAGTGATCCAGGCGGAGCCTACGAGCAGTACTTC
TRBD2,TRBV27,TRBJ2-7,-,CASSHAPGGGTYEQYF,TGTGCCAGCAGCCATGCCCCCGGCGGGGGTACCTACGAGCAGTACTTC
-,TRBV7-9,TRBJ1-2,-,CASSLNMDNYGYTF,TGTGCCAGCAGCTTAAATATGGATAACTATGGCTACACCTTC
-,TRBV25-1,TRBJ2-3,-,CASGPSTDTQYF,TGTGCCAGCGGACCTAGCACAGATACGCAGTATTTT
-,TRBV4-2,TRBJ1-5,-,CASSQDLREPQHF,TGTGCCAGCAGCCAAGATCTTAGGGAGCCCCAGCATTTT
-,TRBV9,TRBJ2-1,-,CASSVGGTTYNEQFF,TGTGCCAGCAGCGTAGGCGGGACCACCTACAATGAGCAGTTCTTC